The 26 T cell receptor beta chains presented below share a single source sample, sequenced in a study of blood T cell repertoires in COVID-19. Here immunoSEQ multiplex PCR was the method, and the copy in TCRdb shows in-frame clones only, minus some. The sample yields over 150,000 clones, about 87% seen once. The source material was peripheral blood. All receptors come from an elderly woman with COVID-19, enrolled during active disease.

The chain joins TRBV3-1 (or the pseudogene TRBV3-2) to TRBJ1-1; 9 positions agree with TRBD1. This CDR3 region has 16 residues. V lost 6 bases, J lost 4 bases, and 12 bases stayed unmatched. Germline-derived CDR1 and CDR2 are LGHDT and YNNKEL (reference sequence). The CDR3 DNA follows: TGTGCCAGCAGGCAACCCGGGACAGGGCTTATCACTGAAGCTTTCTTT. It specifies CASRQPGTGLITEAFF.

This sequence joins TRBV19 and TRBJ1-2, with TRBD1 as a possible D gene (5 bases). The germline V gene has CDR1 LNHDA and CDR2 SQIVND (reference sequence). The CDR3 is made up of 15 amino acids. With 7 bases removed from V and 3 bases from J, the gap between germline ends came to 18 bases. CDR3: CASIPRFDSYYGYTF. In DNA form, the CDR3 reads TGTGCCAGTATTCCAAGATTCGACAGCTACTATGGCTACACCTTC.

The chain uses TRBV7-2 and TRBJ2-7, with TRBD1 matching 8 bases. The V segment lost 5 bases and the J segment 6 bases; nucleotides outside the gene matches: 12. Germline V gene sequence: CDR1 SGHTA, CDR2 FQGNSA. This CDR3 is built from 15 residues. CDR3 loop: CASSPAWTGLVEQYF. The DNA for the CDR3 is TGTGCCAGCAGCCCCGCCTGGACAGGGTTAGTCGAGCAGTACTTC.

The chain joins TRBV3-1 (or the pseudogene TRBV3-2) to TRBJ1-1; D is possibly TRBD1 (5 bases). The CDR3 covers 15 residues. The germline gives CDR1 LGHDT, CDR2 YNNKEL (reference sequence). Deletions cut 5 bases from V and 4 bases from J, with 17 bases between. The CDR3 coding sequence is TGTGCCAGCAGCGGATTTCTCATCGGGGGCACTGAAGCTTTCTTT. It translates to CASSGFLIGGTEAFF.

The gene calls are TRBV6-1 and TRBJ1-1; TRBD1 might be the D (5 bases). CDR3 size: 14 residues. Trimming took 1 base from V and 7 from J, leaving 13 bases between them. Germline V CDR1 and CDR2: MNHNS, SASEGT. Here the CDR3 reads CASSEVGVWGEAFF. DNA for the CDR3: TGTGCCAGCAGTGAAGTAGGGGTGTGGGGTGAAGCTTTCTTT.

The chain carries TRBV13 and TRBJ1-2, with D perhaps matching TRBD1 (5 bases). The CDR3 totals 12 residues. Germline CDR1 is PRHDT and CDR2 is FYEKMQ (reference sequence). Trimming cost V 3 bases and J 8 bases, with 10 bases left between them. The CDR3 loop reads CASSLGTRGYTF. Written as DNA, the CDR3 is TGTGCCAGCAGCTTGGGGACTCGGGGCTACACCTTC.

This clone was detected a few times. The chain employs TRBV28 and TRBJ2-7; possibly TRBD1 for D (6 bases). Trimming pared 6 bases from V and 2 bases from J, leaving 14 bases between. Looked up from germline, CDR1 is MDHEN and CDR2 is SYDVKM. The CDR3 loop spans 14 amino acids. This CDR3 is CASSPGTRPYEQYF. In DNA, the CDR3 is TGTGCCAGCAGCCCCGGGACAAGACCCTACGAGCAGTACTTC.

This clone has a single count. J is TRBJ2-2 and V is TRBV7-3; TRBD1 matches 7 bases. CDR1 and CDR2 (germline): SGHTA, FQGTGA. V trimming: 4 bases; J trimming: 6 bases; junction bases outside the gene matches: 5. CDR3 length equals 14 residues. The CDR3 DNA reads TGTGCCAGCAGCTCTACTACAGGGGCCGGGGAGCTGTTTTTT. It translates to CASSSTTGAGELFF.

In its sample, this clone was seen once. Germline and junction disagree at one end, which may indicate a read error. The chain employs TRBV28 and TRBJ2-7; 9 positions match TRBD2. The V gene's germline CDR1 is MDHEN and CDR2 SYDVKM. This CDR3 spans 11 amino acids. The CDR3 protein is CGTSLAYEQYF. The CDR3 coding sequence is TGCGGGACTAGCCTTGCCTACGAGCAGTACTTC.

This chain links TRBV11-2 with TRBJ1-2; 9 nucleotides line up with TRBD1. V gave up 5 bases and J gave up 3 bases; unmatched junction bases: 10. The V gene's germline CDR1 is SGHAT and CDR2 FQNNGV. The CDR3 has 16 residues. The CDR3 coding sequence is TGTGCCAGCAGCCCTCGTACAGGGGGCGCTTACTATGGCTACACCTTC. Amino acid sequence: CASSPRTGGAYYGYTF.

The chain links TRBV3-1 (or the pseudogene TRBV3-2) to TRBJ1-1; unclear D gene. The CDR3 has 15 amino acids. V was clipped by 3 bases and J by 0 bases, with 11 bases between them. Germline V CDR1 and CDR2: LGHDT, YNNKEL (reference sequence). CDR3 DNA: TGTGCCAGCAGCCACGGAGGCGGAATGAACACTGAAGCTTTCTTT. Its protein is CASSHGGGMNTEAFF.

The V and J genes are TRBV28 and TRBJ1-2, with D unresolved. This CDR3 region has 14 residues. Germline V gene sequence: CDR1 MDHEN, CDR2 SYDVKM. The V and J ends lost 2 bases and 4 bases respectively, with 11 bases between them. The CDR3 coding sequence is TGTGCCAGCAGTTTAATGCGCGGTGCCTATGGCTACACCTTC. Protein: CASSLMRGAYGYTF.

The V and J genes are TRBV28 and TRBJ2-3; 10 bases align to TRBD1. In germline, CDR1 is MDHEN, CDR2 SYDVKM. This CDR3 region has 13 residues. V lost 2 bases and J lost 13; bases outside the gene matches: 6. The CDR3 here is CASSLAKGTGEYF. The CDR3 DNA reads TGTGCCAGCAGTTTAGCTAAGGGGACAGGGGAGTATTTT. The full variable domain, its missing parts supplied by reference TRBV28 and TRBJ2-3, is DVKVTQSSRYLVKRTGEKVFLECVQDMDHENMFWYRQDPGLGLRLIYFSYDVKMKEKGDIPEGYSVSREKKERFSLILESASTNQTSMYLCASSLAKGTGEYFGPGTRLTVL.

The chain carries TRBV18 and TRBJ1-5, with TRBD1 as a possible D gene (5 bases). The CDR3 has 16 amino acids. Trimming removed 1 base at V and 6 bases at J, with 16 bases between. In germline, CDR1 is KGHSH, CDR2 LQKENI. The DNA for the CDR3 is TGTGCCAGCTCACCACAGGCAGGGAAAGGTGGTCAGCCCCAGCATTTT. Its protein is CASSPQAGKGGQPQHF.

The J gene is TRBJ2-3, the V gene TRBV10-3, with unresolved D. This CDR3 is built from 14 residues. The germline gives CDR1 ENHRY, CDR2 SYGVKD. V lost 7 bases to trimming and J lost 1 base, with 12 bases between them. The CDR3 protein is CAINAERGTDTQYF. The CDR3 DNA follows: TGTGCCATCAACGCCGAGCGCGGCACAGATACGCAGTATTTT.

This chain joins TRBV28 and TRBJ1-1; a weak D match, TRBD1 (5 bases). V dropped 5 bases and J dropped 3 bases, with 19 bases sitting between them. The germline gives CDR1 MDHEN, CDR2 SYDVKM. The CDR3 is made up of 16 amino acids. The CDR3 spells CASSPRVGHQDTEAFF. The CDR3 DNA reads TGTGCCAGCAGTCCTCGGGTGGGGCACCAGGACACTGAAGCTTTCTTT.

The genes are TRBV6-2 or TRBV6-3 and TRBJ2-5; TRBD2 is a possible D gene (6 bases). The ends were cut back, 2 bases at V and 5 bases at J, with 9 bases in the middle. Germline CDR1 and CDR2: MNHEY and SVGEGT. This CDR3 contains 13 residues. The CDR3 nucleotides are TGTGCCAGCAGTTACAAGGGGAGGGAGACCCAGTACTTC. Its protein is CASSYKGRETQYF.

This clone is a singleton in its sample. The chain combines TRBV6-2 or TRBV6-3 with TRBJ2-1; 7 nucleotides match TRBD2. With 5 bases clipped from V and 7 bases from J, the junction kept 11 bases outside the gene matches. Germline V gene sequence: CDR1 MNHEY, CDR2 SVGEGT. The CDR3 spans 15 residues. CDR3 sequence: CASSLGRGRENEQFF. CDR3 sequence (DNA): TGTGCCAGCAGTCTCGGACGTGGGAGGGAAAATGAGCAGTTCTTC.

Only a few counts were recorded for this clone. The DNA of the CDR3 is TGTGCCAGCAGCTCCACAAGCGAGCAGTACTTC. Translated: CASSSTSEQYF. This chain links TRBV5-4 with TRBJ2-7; D call uncertain. The V end lost 3 bases, the J end lost 6 bases, and 7 bases lay between the germline ends. This CDR3 contains 11 residues. Germline V gene data show CDR1 as SGHNT and CDR2 as YYREEE (reference sequence).

This chain joins TRBV5-6 and TRBJ2-4; D might be TRBD1 (7 bases). The V end lost 5 bases, the J end lost 7 bases, and 16 bases lay between the germline ends. CDR1 SGHDT and CDR2 YYEEEE come from the germline V gene. This CDR3 has 14 amino acids. Here the CDR3 reads CASSGGTATNIQYF. CDR3 nucleotide sequence: TGTGCCAGCAGTGGAGGGACAGCCACGAACATTCAGTACTTC.

The genes are TRBV3-1 (or the pseudogene TRBV3-2) and TRBJ2-1; 8 bases agree with TRBD2. Germline trimming cut 1 base from V and 8 bases from J; bases unmatched to any gene: 10. CDR1 is LGHDT and CDR2 is YNNKEL in the germline V gene (reference sequence). CDR3 length: 16 residues. The CDR3 loop is CASSQVGTRVEDEQFF. DNA of the CDR3: TGTGCCAGCAGCCAAGTCGGGACTAGAGTCGAGGATGAGCAGTTCTTC.

This clone was seen once. This chain links TRBV9 with TRBJ2-3; 8 bases match TRBD2. Losses at the gene ends were 3 bases for V and 3 bases for J; bases not matched to a gene: 6. CDR3 length: 15 residues. CDR1 and CDR2 (germline): SGDLS, YYNGEE. The CDR3 is CASSAGGAKTDTQYF. Here the CDR3 DNA reads TGTGCCAGCAGCGCCGGGGGGGCAAAAACAGATACGCAGTATTTT.

The rearrangement joins TRBV5-1 to TRBJ2-1; tentatively, D is TRBD1 (5 bases). This CDR3 has 14 amino acids. Germline CDR1 and CDR2: SGHRS and YFSETQ. Trimming cost V 0 bases and J 6 bases, with 10 bases left between them. CDR3 nucleotide sequence: TGCGCCAGCAGCTTGGAGGGGATGGGCAATGAGCAGTTCTTC. Encoded protein: CASSLEGMGNEQFF. Full variable domain (rest looked up from reference TRBV5-1 and TRBJ2-1): KAGVTQTPRYLIKTRGQQVTLSCSPISGHRSVSWYQQTPGQGLQFLFEYFSETQRNKGNFPGRFSGRQFSNSRSEMNVSTLELGDSALYLCASSLEGMGNEQFFGPGTRLTVL.

The chain is built from TRBV5-6 and TRBJ2-7, with TRBD1 matching over 8 bases. This CDR3 comprises 14 residues. With 2 bases clipped from V and 2 bases from J, the junction kept 3 bases outside the gene matches. Germline CDR1 is SGHDT and CDR2 is YYEEEE. CDR3 bases: TGTGCCAGCAGCTTCGGCAGGGGGCCCTACGAGCAGTACTTC. The encoded protein is CASSFGRGPYEQYF.

The rearrangement uses TRBV6-1 and TRBJ2-7, with 11 positions matching TRBD2. The germline V gene encodes CDR1 MNHNS and CDR2 SASEGT. The CDR3 is 14 residues long. V was pared by 0 bases and J by 12 bases, with 7 bases of the junction left unmatched. The CDR3 nucleotides read TGTGCCAGCAGTGAAGCGCTACTAGCGGGAGATCTGTACTTC. It is translated as CASSEALLAGDLYF.

V gene TRBV9 combines with J gene TRBJ1-1, with D perhaps TRBD1 (5 bases). The CDR3 extends over 17 amino acids. Germline V gene lookup returns CDR1 SGDLS and CDR2 YYNGEE. V was trimmed by 3 bases and J by 0 bases, leaving 18 bases between them. CDR3 region: CASSGGRDGTLNTEAFF. CDR3 in DNA: TGTGCCAGCAGCGGAGGGCGGGACGGAACCTTGAACACTGAAGCTTTCTTT.